Sequencing of this T cell receptor beta chain was carried out in a study of blood T cell repertoires in COVID-19. Overall study: From the United States, Italy and Spain came samples of acute and convalescent COVID-19. T cells, B-cell-depleted T cells, or PBMCs supplied cDNA or gDNA.

The V gene's germline CDR1 is MNHEY and CDR2 SMNVEV (reference sequence). V lost 5 bases and J lost 3; bases outside the gene matches: 3. This CDR3 is built from 13 residues. Here immunoSEQ multiplex PCR was the method, and the copy in TCRdb shows in-frame clones only, minus some. This sample carries about 150,000 clones, about 87% of them seen once, and the ten largest clones take roughly two fifths. This clone was found once. V usage is TRBV27 and J usage is TRBJ2-5; 7 bases fit TRBD2. The TCR originated in a human donor in a cohort sampled during active COVID-19. The sequenced material came from peripheral blood. The CDR3 bases are TGTGCCAGCAGTCGTCTAGCGGAAGAGACCCAGTACTTC. This gives the protein CASSRLAEETQYF.